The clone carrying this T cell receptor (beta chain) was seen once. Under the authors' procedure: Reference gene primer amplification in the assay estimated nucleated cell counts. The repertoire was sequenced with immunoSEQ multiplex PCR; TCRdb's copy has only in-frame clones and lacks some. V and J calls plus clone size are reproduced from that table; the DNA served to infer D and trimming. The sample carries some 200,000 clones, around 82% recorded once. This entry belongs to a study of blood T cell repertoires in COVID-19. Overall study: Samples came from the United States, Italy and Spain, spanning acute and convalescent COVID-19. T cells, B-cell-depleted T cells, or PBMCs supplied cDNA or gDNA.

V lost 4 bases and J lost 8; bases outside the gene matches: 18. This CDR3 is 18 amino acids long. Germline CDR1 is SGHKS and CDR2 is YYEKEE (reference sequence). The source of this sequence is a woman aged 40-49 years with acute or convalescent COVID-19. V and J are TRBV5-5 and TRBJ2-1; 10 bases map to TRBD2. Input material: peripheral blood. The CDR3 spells CASSPLAGVTSSGDEQFF. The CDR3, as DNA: TGTGCCAGCAGCCCCCTAGCGGGGGTAACCTCCTCTGGGGATGAGCAGTTCTTC.